The 18 T cell receptor beta chains below all came from one sample that was sequenced in a study of control samples from healthy donors and cancer patients. Assay: immunoSEQ multiplex PCR; the TCRdb copy retains only in-frame clones and omits some. The sample holds 120,000 or so clones; 80% to 90% are singletons and the top ten take approximately 2.9%. Material for sequencing was blood. Source of these receptors: a man in his 60s in good health.

This sequence joins TRBV7-9 and TRBJ1-1, with TRBD1 as a possible D gene (5 bases). V lost 2 bases to trimming and J lost 4 bases, with 8 bases between them. This CDR3 has 13 amino acids. CDR1 SEHNR and CDR2 FQNEAQ come from the germline V gene (reference sequence). The chain's CDR3 is CASSLRGPTEAFF. The CDR3 DNA follows: TGTGCCAGCAGCTTAAGGGGTCCCACTGAAGCTTTCTTT. The full variable domain, with the rest looked up from reference TRBV7-9 and TRBJ1-1, is DTGVSQNPRHKITKRGQNVTFRCDPISEHNRLYWYRQTLGQGPEFLTYFQNEAQLEKSRLLSDRFSAERPKGSFSTLEIQRTEQGDSAMYLCASSLRGPTEAFFGQGTRLTVV.

This clone was seen just once. This chain links TRBV11-2 with TRBJ1-1; a possible D gene is TRBD1 (6 bases). Deletions cut 3 bases from V and 1 base from J, with 9 bases between. Germline CDR1 SGHAT, CDR2 FQNNGV. The CDR3 extends over 14 amino acids. In DNA, the CDR3 is TGTGCCAGCAGCTTGGGGGCATGGAACACTGAAGCTTTCTTT. Protein product: CASSLGAWNTEAFF.

This chain connects TRBV7-2 to TRBJ1-2; D is unclear. V lost 0 bases and J 4 bases, leaving 12 bases between the germline ends. The CDR3 is 15 residues long. Germline loops: CDR1 SGHTA, CDR2 FQGNSA. CDR3 amino acids: CASSLAPGFGYGYTF. CDR3 sequence (DNA): TGTGCCAGCAGCTTAGCACCCGGATTCGGCTATGGCTACACCTTC.

The chain links TRBV19 to TRBJ1-5; 7 bases align to TRBD1. V lost 5 bases to trimming and J lost 3 bases; unmatched junction nucleotides: 7. Germline CDR1 is LNHDA and CDR2 is SQIVND (reference sequence). There are 15 residues in the CDR3. For the CDR3, the DNA is TGTGCCAGTAGTCCAAAGGACAGGCACAATCAGCCCCAGCATTTT. Its protein is CASSPKDRHNQPQHF.

CDR3 residues: CASSLGVETEAFF. CDR3 DNA: TGTGCCAGCAGCTTAGGGGTAGAAACTGAAGCTTTCTTT. This chain joins TRBV7-2 and TRBJ1-1; no clear D. Germline values: CDR1 SGHTA, CDR2 FQGNSA. There are 13 residues in the CDR3. V lost 1 base to trimming and J lost 5 bases, with 8 bases between them.

The chain combines TRBV3-1 (or the pseudogene TRBV3-2) with TRBJ1-2; D is undetermined. This CDR3 region has 12 residues. V lost 0 bases and J 6 bases, leaving 5 bases between the germline ends. Germline assignment: CDR1 LGHDT and CDR2 YNNKEL (reference sequence). CDR3 bases: TGTGCCAGCAGCCAAGAATTCGATGGCTACACCTTC. As protein: CASSQEFDGYTF.

The J gene is TRBJ2-7, the V gene TRBV3-1 (or the pseudogene TRBV3-2); D is uncertain. The CDR3 contains 14 residues. The V gene's germline CDR1 is LGHDT and CDR2 YNNKEL (reference sequence). Between the trimmed V and J ends, which lost 1 base and 0 bases, there was a span of 7 bases. CDR3 in DNA: TGTGCCAGCAGCCAAGGGCACCTCTCCTACGAGCAGTACTTC. It specifies CASSQGHLSYEQYF.

The rearrangement joins TRBV18 to TRBJ2-5, with TRBD2 as a possible D gene (5 bases). Germline V lookup: CDR1 KGHSH, CDR2 LQKENI. The CDR3 spans 14 residues. The V gene lost 3 bases and the J gene lost 3 bases, with 11 bases spanning the gap. The CDR3 loop is CASSPQLGEETQYF. Here the CDR3 DNA reads TGTGCCAGCTCACCTCAATTGGGAGAAGAGACCCAGTACTTC.

Only one count was recorded for this clone. V gene TRBV28 combines with J gene TRBJ2-7; TRBD2 is a possible D gene (6 bases). Germline V gives CDR1 MDHEN, CDR2 SYDVKM. The CDR3 has 14 amino acids. V gave up 3 bases and J gave up 6 bases, with 15 bases separating them. CDR3 DNA sequence: TGTGCCAGCAGTTTCGGGGTGGGGAGGTCCGAGCAGTACTTC. It is translated as CASSFGVGRSEQYF.

CDR3 DNA sequence: TGTGCCAGCAGTAAGGGACAGGGACTTGGTCAGCCCCAGCATTTT. It translates to CASSKGQGLGQPQHF. The chain employs TRBV6-5 and TRBJ1-5; 9 bases map to TRBD1. Germline trimming cut 5 bases from V and 6 bases from J; bases unmatched to any gene: 8. Germline values: CDR1 MNHEY, CDR2 SVGAGI. This CDR3 contains 15 residues.

This chain uses TRBV28 with TRBJ1-2; TRBD1 is a possible D gene (5 bases). The V end lost 6 bases, the J end lost 5 bases, and 16 bases lay between the germline ends. The CDR3 runs to 14 residues. CDR1 is MDHEN, CDR2 SYDVKM, per germline. The CDR3 DNA sequence: TGTGCCAGCAGCTCCCCTAGGGGCAAATATGGCTACACCTTC. This sequence encodes CASSSPRGKYGYTF.

This chain uses TRBV4-2 with TRBJ2-2; 10 bases line up with TRBD2. CDR3 size: 18 residues. In germline, CDR1 is LGHNA, CDR2 YNFKEQ. Trimming removed 4 bases from V and 7 bases from J; junction bases left unmatched: 15. DNA of the CDR3: TGTGCCAGCAGCCGCGGCGACAATAGCGGGGGGAGTTTCGGGGAGCTGTTTTTT. It yields the protein CASSRGDNSGGSFGELFF.

V and J are TRBV28 and TRBJ2-7; no definite D call. V was shortened by 4 bases and J by 0 bases, with 7 bases between the two germline ends. The CDR3 contains 13 residues. Germline CDR1 MDHEN, CDR2 SYDVKM. The CDR3 bases are TGTGCCAGCAGTTCGTTGTCCTCCTACGAGCAGTACTTC. Translation gives CASSSLSSYEQYF. The variable domain in full, completed from reference TRBV28 and TRBJ2-7, reads DVKVTQSSRYLVKRTGEKVFLECVQDMDHENMFWYRQDPGLGLRLIYFSYDVKMKEKGDIPEGYSVSREKKERFSLILESASTNQTSMYLCASSSLSSYEQYFGPGTRLTVT.

The rearrangement links TRBV18 to TRBJ1-1; maybe TRBD1 (6 bases). Per the germline V gene, CDR1 is KGHSH and CDR2 is LQKENI. This CDR3 is 15 amino acids long. Trimming shortened V by 2 bases and J by 0 bases, and 10 bases separated the two germline ends. DNA for the CDR3: TGTGCCAGCTCACCAAATCAGGGGTTGAACACTGAAGCTTTCTTT. Translating gives CASSPNQGLNTEAFF.

The chain joins TRBV6-6 to TRBJ2-5; D ambiguous. Germline CDR1 MNHNY, CDR2 SVGAGI (reference sequence). CDR3 length: 13 residues. V shed 0 bases and J shed 6 bases, with 8 bases lying between them. DNA of the CDR3: TGTGCCAGCAGTTACTCGGGTTTACAGACCCAGTACTTC. Protein: CASSYSGLQTQYF.

The CDR3 DNA reads TGTGCCAGCTCCCCAGGGTTGTCCACTGAAGCTTTCTTT. Its protein is CASSPGLSTEAFF. This chain joins TRBV18 and TRBJ1-1; tentative D call: TRBD1 (5 bases). This CDR3 comprises 13 residues. Germline CDR1 KGHSH, CDR2 LQKENI. V lost 6 bases and J lost 4, with 12 bases in between.

This chain uses TRBV5-6 with TRBJ2-2; TRBD2 matches 15 bases. Germline V gene sequence: CDR1 SGHDT, CDR2 YYEEEE. J lost 5 bases, V lost 4 bases, and 12 bases had no gene match. This CDR3 spans 19 amino acids. The CDR3 coding sequence is TGTGCCAGCAGCCTAAACGGACTAGCGGGGGGGCCGGGTACCGGGGAGCTGTTTTTT. Amino acid sequence: CASSLNGLAGGPGTGELFF.

The rearrangement links TRBV27 to TRBJ2-7; D uncertain. Trimming took 4 bases from V and 5 from J, leaving 9 bases between them. The CDR3 has 12 amino acids. CDR1 MNHEY and CDR2 SMNVEV come from the germline V gene (reference sequence). In DNA, the CDR3 is TGTGCCAGCAGTTCGCCCCCGAACGAGCAGTACTTC. Amino acids: CASSSPPNEQYF.